One and the same sample provided the 13 T cell receptor beta chains below, sequenced in a study of cytomegalovirus exposure and HLA in healthy donors (TCRdb year 2017). Library method: the immunoSEQ multiplex PCR assay. A mixture of 60 forward primers for TCR Vbeta segments and 13 reverse primers for TCR Jbeta segments was used in the multiplex PCR. TCRdb obtained this table from immuneACCESS and retained in-frame rearrangements with V and J assigned. These tables miss some clones; where compared with another copy, unresolved V genes account for less than half of the shortfall, and the remainder is unexplained. This specimen's table enumerates 68,000 or so clones. The top ten hold roughly 7.4% of the sample. The sequenced sample was PBMCs. The receptors originated from a female donor in good health and CMV-seropositive.

The rearrangement links TRBV2 to TRBJ2-7; 8 nucleotides agree with TRBD1. There are 13 residues in the CDR3. Germline trimming cut 5 bases from V and 6 bases from J; bases unmatched to any gene: 6. The germline V gene has CDR1 SNHLY and CDR2 FYNNEI. In nucleotides, the CDR3 is TGTGCCAGCAGTCTCCACAGGGGGAGCGAGCAGTACTTC. Encoded protein: CASSLHRGSEQYF.

This sequence joins TRBV18 and TRBJ2-3, with 12 bases lining up with TRBD2. Germline CDR1 and CDR2: KGHSH and LQKENI. There are 15 residues in the CDR3. The ends lost 3 bases at V and 6 bases at J; junction bases unmatched: 4. The CDR3 is CASSPLAGGGDTQYF. CDR3 nucleotide sequence: TGTGCCAGCTCACCCCTAGCGGGAGGGGGTGATACGCAGTATTTT. The whole variable domain, filled in from reference TRBV18 and TRBJ2-3, reads NAGVMQNPRHLVRRRGQEARLRCSPMKGHSHVYWYRQLPEEGLKFMVYLQKENIIDESGMPKERFSAEFPKEGPSILRIQQVVRGDSAAYFCASSPLAGGGDTQYFGPGTRLTVL.

V usage is TRBV19 and J usage is TRBJ1-5; D possibly corresponds to TRBD1 (5 bases). The CDR3 has 13 residues. V shed 3 bases and J shed 8 bases, with 11 bases lying between them. Per the germline V gene, CDR1 is LNHDA and CDR2 is SQIVND (reference sequence). The CDR3 protein is CASSIDGGEPQHF. The CDR3 DNA is TGTGCCAGTAGTATTGACGGGGGGGAGCCCCAGCATTTT.

The V call is TRBV9, the J call TRBJ2-2; 7 nucleotides align to TRBD1. CDR1 and CDR2 from the germline V gene are SGDLS and YYNGEE. The CDR3 runs 16 residues. V gave up 0 bases and J gave up 2 bases; unmatched junction bases: 4. The CDR3 DNA follows: TGTGCCAGCAGCGTAGGAGACAGGGCAAACACCGGGGAGCTGTTTTTT. Its translation is CASSVGDRANTGELFF.

This chain joins TRBV7-9 and TRBJ2-5, with D perhaps matching TRBD2 (5 bases). The CDR3 has 13 amino acids. Trimming left V 10 bases short and J 5 bases short, with 17 bases between. Per germline, CDR1 SEHNR and CDR2 FQNEAQ (reference sequence). The CDR3 reads CATLAPGKETQYF. The CDR3 coding sequence is TGTGCCACCCTAGCTCCGGGGAAGGAGACCCAGTACTTC.

V and J are TRBV4-2 and TRBJ2-2; D unresolved. The CDR3 spans 14 residues. V was clipped by 0 bases and J by 6 bases, with 8 bases between them. The germline CDR1 and CDR2 sequences are LGHNA and YNFKEQ. CDR3 sequence (DNA): TGTGCCAGCAGCCAAGAGATCCAGTCCGGGGAGCTGTTTTTT. Translation gives CASSQEIQSGELFF.

The V gene is TRBV5-1, the J gene TRBJ2-7, with 9 positions matching TRBD2. The CDR3 has 17 amino acids. The germline V gene encodes CDR1 SGHRS and CDR2 YFSETQ. After removal of 0 bases from V and 2 bases from J, the junction contained 9 bases not matched to a gene. CDR3 nucleotide sequence: TGCGCCAGCAGCTTGGCGGGGAGGTCTAGCGGGACCTACGAGCAGTACTTC. Encoded protein: CASSLAGRSSGTYEQYF.

The chain carries TRBV30 and TRBJ2-3; 10 positions match TRBD1. Losses at the gene ends were 0 bases for V and 3 bases for J; bases not matched to a gene: 6. This CDR3 has 16 amino acids. CDR1 is GTSNPN and CDR2 is SVGIG in the germline V gene (reference sequence). The chain's CDR3 is CAWSVLLGQGTDTQYF. In DNA form, the CDR3 reads TGTGCCTGGAGTGTACTGCTGGGACAGGGGACAGATACGCAGTATTTT.

The V and J genes are TRBV27 and TRBJ1-1, with D perhaps TRBD1 (6 bases). Germline CDR1 and CDR2: MNHEY and SMNVEV (reference sequence). Trimming shortened V by 5 bases and J by 4 bases, and 23 bases separated the two germline ends. The CDR3 runs 17 residues. The CDR3 DNA follows: TGTGCCAGCAGTAAGACAGGCACCTTCTCTAGGAGCACTGAAGCTTTCTTT. Amino acid sequence: CASSKTGTFSRSTEAFF.

This chain joins TRBV5-1 and TRBJ2-7; tentative D call: TRBD2 (7 bases). Trimming took off 1 base at V and 5 bases at J, with 25 bases between the two ends. This CDR3 comprises 18 residues. CDR1 and CDR2 from the germline V gene are SGHRS and YFSETQ. In nucleotides, the CDR3 is TGCGCCAGCAGCTTGATGTCGAGTGGGGGGGCCGGTCTCCACGAGCAGTACTTC. This encodes CASSLMSSGGAGLHEQYF. The entire variable domain, with the rest obtained from reference TRBV5-1 and TRBJ2-7, is as follows: KAGVTQTPRYLIKTRGQQVTLSCSPISGHRSVSWYQQTPGQGLQFLFEYFSETQRNKGNFPGRFSGRQFSNSRSEMNVSTLELGDSALYLCASSLMSSGGAGLHEQYFGPGTRLTVT.

Note on this clone: Other DNA sequences in this sample translate to the same CDR3. The chain carries TRBV18 and TRBJ1-2, with 7 bases aligning to TRBD1. The CDR3 spans 15 residues. After removal of 3 bases from V and 2 bases from J, the junction contained 6 bases not matched to a gene. Germline V CDR1 and CDR2: KGHSH, LQKENI. The CDR3 protein is CASSPLDRANYGYTF. The CDR3 DNA is TGTGCCAGCTCACCCCTCGACAGGGCAAACTATGGCTACACCTTC.

The chain couples TRBV6-5 to TRBJ1-6; 8 bases align to TRBD1. Trimming cost V 2 bases and J 6 bases; bases outside gene matches: 6. Germline-derived CDR1 and CDR2 are MNHEY and SVGAGI. The CDR3 runs 16 residues. CDR3 region: CASSYGQGARNSPLHF. DNA for the CDR3: TGTGCCAGCAGTTACGGGCAGGGGGCGCGTAATTCACCCCTCCACTTT.

The chain links TRBV4-3 to TRBJ2-1; 8 bases align to TRBD1. Germline lookup yields CDR1 LGHNA and CDR2 YSLEER. The CDR3 spans 16 residues. Trimming cost V 0 bases and J 2 bases; bases outside gene matches: 3. CDR3 amino acids: CASSQDAGGAYNEQFF. CDR3 nucleotides: TGCGCCAGCAGCCAAGATGCAGGGGGCGCCTACAATGAGCAGTTCTTC.